This T cell receptor beta chain derives from a study of molecular identifiers for immune sequencing clone quantification. Overall study findings and caveats: Sizes of highly expanded clones could be underestimated through identical TCRs sharing a barcode.

Researchers sorted naive CD8 T cells as cells that were CD8+CD4-CCR7+CD45RA+. The CDR3 sequence is 13 residues long. CDR1 and CDR2 from the germline V gene are LNHNV and YYDKDF (reference sequence). Points on this clonotype: Antigen unknown. A much larger clone is a single base away; this may be a read error.

From the PCR reads, TCRdb called clonotypes with MiXCR, one entry per CDR3 protein. The data contain about 500,000 distinct CDR3 sequences, around a fifth of them singletons. Source material: naive CD8+ T cells from blood, with Jurkat cell RNA spiked in. This sample's subset: FACS-sorted CD8+CD4-CCR7+CD45RA+ naive T cells. The clonotype originates from a human donor in good health. Some libraries in this study had Jurkat cell RNA spiked in. V gene TRBV15 combines with J gene TRBJ2-7, with D possibly TRBD2 on 5 matching bases. CDR3 sequence reads: CTTSSWTGYEQYF. CDR3 DNA: TGTACCACCAGCAGCTGGACTGGCTACGAGCAGTACTTC.